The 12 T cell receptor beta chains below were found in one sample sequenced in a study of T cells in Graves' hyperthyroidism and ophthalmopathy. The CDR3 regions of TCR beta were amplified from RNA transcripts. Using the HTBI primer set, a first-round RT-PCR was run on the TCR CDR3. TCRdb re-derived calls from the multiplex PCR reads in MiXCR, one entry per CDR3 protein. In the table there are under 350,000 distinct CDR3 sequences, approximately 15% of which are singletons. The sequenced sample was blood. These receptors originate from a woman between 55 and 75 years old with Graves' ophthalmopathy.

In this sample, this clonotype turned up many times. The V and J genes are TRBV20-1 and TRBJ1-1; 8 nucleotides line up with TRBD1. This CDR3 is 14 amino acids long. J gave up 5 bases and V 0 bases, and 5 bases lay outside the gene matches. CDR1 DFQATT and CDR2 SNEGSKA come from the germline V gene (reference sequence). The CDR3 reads CSAREQGGRTEAFF. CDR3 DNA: TGCAGTGCTAGAGAACAGGGGGGACGGACTGAAGCTTTCTTT.

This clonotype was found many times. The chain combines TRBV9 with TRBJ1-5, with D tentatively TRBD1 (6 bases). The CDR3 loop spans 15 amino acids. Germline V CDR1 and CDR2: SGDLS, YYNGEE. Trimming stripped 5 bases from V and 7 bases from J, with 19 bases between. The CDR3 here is CASSSGGQGWQPQHF. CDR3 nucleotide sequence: TGTGCCAGCAGTTCTGGGGGGCAGGGCTGGCAGCCCCAGCATTTT.

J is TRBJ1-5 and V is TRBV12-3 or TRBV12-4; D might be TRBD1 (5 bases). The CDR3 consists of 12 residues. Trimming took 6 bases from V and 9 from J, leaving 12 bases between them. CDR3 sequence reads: CASSPGGGPQHF. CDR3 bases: TGTGCCAGCAGCCCCGGGGGAGGGCCCCAGCATTTT.

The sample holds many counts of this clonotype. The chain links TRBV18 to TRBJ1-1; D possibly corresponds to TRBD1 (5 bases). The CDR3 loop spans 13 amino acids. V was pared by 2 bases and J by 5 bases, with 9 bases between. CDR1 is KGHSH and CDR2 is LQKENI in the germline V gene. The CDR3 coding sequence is TGTGCCAGCTCACCATTTGGGGGTACTGAAGCTTTCTTT. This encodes CASSPFGGTEAFF. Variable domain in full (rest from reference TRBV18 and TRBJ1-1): NAGVMQNPRHLVRRRGQEARLRCSPMKGHSHVYWYRQLPEEGLKFMVYLQKENIIDESGMPKERFSAEFPKEGPSILRIQQVVRGDSAAYFCASSPFGGTEAFFGQGTRLTVV.

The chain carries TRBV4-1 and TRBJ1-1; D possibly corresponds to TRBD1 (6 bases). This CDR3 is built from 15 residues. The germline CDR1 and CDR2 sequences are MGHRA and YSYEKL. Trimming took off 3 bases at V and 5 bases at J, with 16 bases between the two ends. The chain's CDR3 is CASSHPGTTGTEAFF. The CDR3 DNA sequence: TGCGCCAGCAGCCATCCCGGGACAACGGGAACTGAAGCTTTCTTT.

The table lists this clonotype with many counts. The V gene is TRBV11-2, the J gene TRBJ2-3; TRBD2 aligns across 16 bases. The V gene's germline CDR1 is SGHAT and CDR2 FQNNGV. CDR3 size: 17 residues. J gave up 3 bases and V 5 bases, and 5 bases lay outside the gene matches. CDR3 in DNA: TGTGCCAGCAGCCCGGGGACTAGCGGGGGGGTAACAGATACGCAGTATTTT. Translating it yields CASSPGTSGGVTDTQYF.

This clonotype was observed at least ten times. In DNA, the CDR3 is TGTGCCAGCAGCCCTCGCTCGCGGAATGAGCAGTTCTTC. Amino acids: CASSPRSRNEQFF. This sequence joins TRBV9 and TRBJ2-1; no reliable D call. The CDR3 totals 13 residues. Germline V gives CDR1 SGDLS, CDR2 YYNGEE. The V end was cut by 4 bases, the J end by 7 bases, with 12 bases between.

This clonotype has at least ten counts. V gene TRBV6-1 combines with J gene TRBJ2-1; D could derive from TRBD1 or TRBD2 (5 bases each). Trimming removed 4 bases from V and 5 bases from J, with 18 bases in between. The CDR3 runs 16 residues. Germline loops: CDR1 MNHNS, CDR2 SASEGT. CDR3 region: CASSVEAGTANNEQFF. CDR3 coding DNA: TGTGCCAGCAGTGTCGAAGCCGGGACGGCTAACAATGAGCAGTTCTTC.

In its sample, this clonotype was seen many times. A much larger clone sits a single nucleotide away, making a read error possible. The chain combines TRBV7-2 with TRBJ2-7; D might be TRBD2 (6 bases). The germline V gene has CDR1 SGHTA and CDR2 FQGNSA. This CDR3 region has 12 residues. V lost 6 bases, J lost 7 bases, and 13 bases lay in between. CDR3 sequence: CASRGDGGEQYF. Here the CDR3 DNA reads TGTGCCAGCAGAGGCGATGGGGGGGAGCAGTACTTC. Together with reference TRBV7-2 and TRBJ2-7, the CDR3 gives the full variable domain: GAGVSQSPSNKVTEKGKDVELRCDPISGHTALYWYRQSLGQGLEFLIYFQGNSAPDKSGLPSDRFSAERTGGSVSTLTIQRTQQEDSAVYLCASRGDGGEQYFGPGTRLTVT.

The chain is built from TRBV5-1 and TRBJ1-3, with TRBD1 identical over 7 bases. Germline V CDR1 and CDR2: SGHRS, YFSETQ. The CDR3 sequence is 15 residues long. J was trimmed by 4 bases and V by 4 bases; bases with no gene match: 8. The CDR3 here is CASSQGQVDGNTIYF. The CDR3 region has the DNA TGCGCCAGCAGCCAAGGACAGGTTGACGGAAACACCATATATTTT.

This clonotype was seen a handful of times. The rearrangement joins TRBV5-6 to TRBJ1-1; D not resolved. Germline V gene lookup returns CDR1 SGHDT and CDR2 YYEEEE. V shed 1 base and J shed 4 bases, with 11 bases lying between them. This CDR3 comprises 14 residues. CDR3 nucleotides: TGTGCCAGCAGCTTGTGGCCGGGTTTCACTGAAGCTTTCTTT. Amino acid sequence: CASSLWPGFTEAFF.

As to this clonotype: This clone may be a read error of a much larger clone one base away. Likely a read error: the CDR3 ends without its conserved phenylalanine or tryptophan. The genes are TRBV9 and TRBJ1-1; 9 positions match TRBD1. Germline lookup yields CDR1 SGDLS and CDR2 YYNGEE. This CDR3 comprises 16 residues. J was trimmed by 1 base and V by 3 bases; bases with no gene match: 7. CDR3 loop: CASSGGTGLANTEAFL. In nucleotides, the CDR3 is TGTGCCAGCAGCGGCGGGACAGGGTTGGCGAACACTGAAGCTTTCCTT.